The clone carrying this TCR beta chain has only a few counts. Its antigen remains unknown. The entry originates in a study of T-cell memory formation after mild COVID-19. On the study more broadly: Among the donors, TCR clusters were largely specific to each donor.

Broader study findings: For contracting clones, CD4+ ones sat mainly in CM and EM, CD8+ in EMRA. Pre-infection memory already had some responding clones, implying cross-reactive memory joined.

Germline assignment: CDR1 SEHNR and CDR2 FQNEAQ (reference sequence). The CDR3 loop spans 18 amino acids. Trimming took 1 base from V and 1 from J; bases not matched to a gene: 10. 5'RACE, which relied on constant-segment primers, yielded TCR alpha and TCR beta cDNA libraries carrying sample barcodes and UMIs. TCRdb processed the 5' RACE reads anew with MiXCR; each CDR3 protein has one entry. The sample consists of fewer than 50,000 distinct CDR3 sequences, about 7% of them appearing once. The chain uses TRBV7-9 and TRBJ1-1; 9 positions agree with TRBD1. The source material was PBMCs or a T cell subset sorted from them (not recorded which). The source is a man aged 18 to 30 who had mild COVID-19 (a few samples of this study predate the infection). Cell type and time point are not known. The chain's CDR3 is CASSLEPGTGIRNTEAFF. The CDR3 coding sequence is TGTGCCAGCAGCTTAGAACCCGGGACAGGGATCCGGAACACTGAAGCTTTCTTT.